A selection of T cell receptor beta chains follows, all from one sample in a study of T cell repertoires in cytomegalovirus infection. Their recognized antigens are unknown. TCRdb re-called the reads with MiXCR, one entry per CDR3 protein. Here the sample spans about 890,000 distinct CDR3 sequences, roughly 30% being singletons. The material sequenced was cultured CD8+ T cells from PBMCs, taken from culture after CMV antigen stimulation. These receptors all come from a human donor in good health (CMV status not recorded). Some clones in this sample may be carry-over from other donors' samples. The CDR3 runs from the conserved cysteine through the conserved F or W. A D gene is named only where the DNA matches it firmly. Size is stated for part of the rows, as once, few or many counts, or as a class when the clone is expanded.

>TRBV4-1|TRBJ2-3|NA|few
CASSQESGISTDTQYF
TGCGCCAGCAGCCAAGAGTCGGGGATTAGCACAGATACGCAGTATTTT
>TRBV6-1|TRBJ1-3|NA|few
CASSEYLWQPSGNTIYF
TGTGCCAGCAGTGAATACCTATGGCAACCCTCTGGAAACACCATATATTTT
>TRBV6-2/TRBV6-3|TRBJ1-1|NA|few
CASSYDSMNTEAFF
TGTGCCAGCAGTTACGACAGCATGAACACTGAAGCTTTCTTT
>TRBV7-8|TRBJ2-5|NA|many
CASSLEGWGVTQQETQYF
TGTGCCAGCAGCTTAGAGGGGTGGGGGGTGACCCAACAAGAGACCCAGTACTTC
>TRBV7-8|TRBJ1-5|TRBD1|many
CASSLGTGEDQPQHF
TGTGCCAGCAGCTTAGGGACAGGGGAGGATCAGCCCCAGCATTTT
>TRBV5-8|TRBJ2-6|NA|once
CASSLTGLTGANVLTF
TGTGCCAGCAGCTTGACAGGGCTCACTGGGGCCAACGTCCTGACTTTC
>TRBV7-6|TRBJ2-1|NA|NA
CASSLETRGPDEQFF
TGTGCCAGCAGCTTGGAGACTAGGGGTCCCGATGAGCAGTTCTTC
>TRBV7-9|TRBJ2-4|NA|few
CASSGLGESKNIQYF
TGTGCCAGCAGCGGGTTGGGCGAGTCCAAAAACATTCAGTACTTC
>TRBV6-6|TRBJ1-2|NA|few
CASSYAQVGPYGYTF
TGTGCCAGCAGTTACGCCCAGGTGGGCCCCTATGGCTACACCTTC
>TRBV28|TRBJ2-1|NA|few
CASSSSGLAGGPFSYNEQFF
NA
>TRBV12-3/TRBV12-4|TRBJ1-1|NA|NA
CASTRPNTEAFF
TGTGCCAGCACCCGGCCGAACACTGAAGCTTTCTTT
>TRBV7-9|TRBJ2-2|TRBD2|many
CASSSGLAGRAGELFF
TGTGCCAGCAGCTCCGGACTAGCGGGAAGGGCCGGGGAGCTGTTTTTT
>TRBV14|TRBJ1-4|NA|few
CASSQVLATNEKLFF
TGTGCCAGCAGCCAAGTACTTGCAACTAATGAAAAACTGTTTTTT
>TRBV20-1|TRBJ2-2|NA|NA
CSARDRREWVGELFF
TGCAGTGCTAGAGATCGAAGGGAATGGGTCGGGGAGCTGTTTTTT
>TRBV7-8|TRBJ2-2|NA|NA
CASRVEGTGELFF
TGTGCCAGCAGGGTAGAGGGCACCGGGGAGCTGTTTTTT
>TRBV10-2|TRBJ2-7|NA|NA
CASSEIVPQNEQYF
TGCGCCAGCAGTGAGATCGTCCCGCAGAACGAGCAGTACTTC
>TRBV7-8|TRBJ2-3|NA|few
CASSGPGGDTQYF
TGTGCCAGCAGCGGGCCCGGGGGTGATACGCAGTATTTT
>TRBV7-6|TRBJ2-1|NA|many
CASSPRIGHGNEQFF
TGTGCCAGCAGCCCCAGGATAGGGCACGGCAATGAGCAGTTCTTC
>TRBV6-1|TRBJ2-5|NA|NA
CASSTTAGGETQYF
TGTGCCAGCAGTACGACAGCCGGCGGGGAGACCCAGTACTTC
>TRBV19|TRBJ1-5|NA|NA
CASTTGDINQPQHF
TGTGCCAGTACCACGGGGGACATAAATCAGCCCCAGCATTTT
>TRBV6-5|TRBJ1-2|TRBD1|NA
CASSLRQGRRKYGYTF
TGTGCCAGCAGCCTACGACAGGGGAGGAGGAAATATGGCTACACCTTC
>TRBV24-1|TRBJ2-1|TRBD2|NA
CATSDTGGLAGGHEQFF
TGTGCCACCAGTGATACTGGAGGACTAGCGGGGGGGCATGAGCAGTTCTTC
>TRBV29-1|TRBJ1-2|NA|NA
CSVSRTDNYGYTF
TGCAGCGTTTCCCGGACGGATAACTATGGCTACACCTTC
>TRBV24-1|TRBJ2-3|NA|many
CATSEGSDTQYF
TGTGCCACCAGTGAAGGTTCGGATACGCAGTATTTT
>TRBV7-1|TRBJ1-4|NA|NA
CASSTPAQATNEKLFF
TGTGCCAGCAGCACCCCTGCACAGGCAACTAATGAAAAACTGTTTTTT
>TRBV7-6|TRBJ2-3|NA|many
CASSSRDGTDTQYF
TGTGCCAGCAGCTCCCGGGACGGCACAGATACGCAGTATTTT
>TRBV7-9|TRBJ2-6|TRBD1|many
CASSATGTGTGANVLTF
TGTGCCAGCAGCGCCACCGGGACAGGGACTGGGGCCAACGTCCTGACTTTC
>TRBV6-5|TRBJ1-2|TRBD1|few
CASRHASGGENYGYTF
TGTGCCAGCAGGCACGCCTCAGGGGGCGAGAACTATGGCTACACCTTC
>TRBV7-9|TRBJ1-3|NA|NA
CASSLGQLDSGNTIYF
TGTGCCAGCAGCTTGGGTCAGCTCGACTCTGGAAACACCATATATTTT
>TRBV4-3|TRBJ2-2|NA|NA
CASSQGVSLNTGELFF
TGCGCCAGCAGCCAAGGGGTTAGTTTGAACACCGGGGAGCTGTTTTTT
>TRBV7-2|TRBJ1-3|NA|many
CASSLDSNSGNTIYF
TGTGCCAGCAGCTTAGACTCCAACTCTGGAAACACCATATATTTT
>TRBV4-1|TRBJ1-5|NA|few
CASSQDPGSYQPQHF
TGCGCCAGCAGCCAAGATCCGGGGTCGTATCAGCCCCAGCATTTT
>TRBV6-5|TRBJ1-2|NA|few
CASSFRSLSQGLTRNYGYTF
TGTGCCAGCAGTTTTAGATCATTATCACAGGGCCTGACTCGTAACTATGGCTACACCTTC
>TRBV6-1|TRBJ1-6|NA|NA
CASSEFREDYNSPLHF
TGTGCCAGCAGTGAATTCCGGGAAGACTATAATTCACCCCTCCACTTT
>TRBV7-8|TRBJ1-2|NA|NA
CASSLNPKGYGYTF
TGTGCCAGCAGCTTAAACCCAAAGGGGTATGGCTACACCTTC
>TRBV7-6|TRBJ2-5|TRBD2|NA
CASSLDGGDSETQYF
TGTGCCAGCAGCTTAGACGGGGGGGATTCGGAGACCCAGTACTTC
>TRBV11-1|TRBJ1-1|NA|NA
CASGYSRNTEAFF
TGTGCCAGCGGATACAGCCGGAACACTGAAGCTTTCTTT
>TRBV12-3/TRBV12-4|TRBJ1-4|NA|few
CASSPRVVNEKLFF
TGTGCCAGCAGTCCCCGGGTCGTTAATGAAAAACTGTTTTTT
>TRBV7-6|TRBJ1-6|TRBD1|few
CASSRTGEAYNSPLHF
TGTGCCAGCAGCCGGACAGGGGAAGCCTATAATTCACCCCTCCACTTT
>TRBV10-3|TRBJ1-1|TRBD1|few
CAIPGGQGEAFF
TGTGCCATTCCTGGAGGACAGGGTGAAGCTTTCTTT
>TRBV5-4|TRBJ2-7|TRBD1|NA
CASSFGTGLSEQYF
TGTGCCAGCAGCTTCGGGACAGGGTTAAGCGAGCAGTACTTC